The entry below describes one T cell receptor beta chain. The antigen is not known. Germline-derived CDR1 and CDR2 are MNHNS and SASEGT. V was pared by 1 base and J by 5 bases, with 13 bases between. The length of the CDR3 is 15 residues. Every participating donor gave one draw, a heparinised blood sample averaging about 100 mL. The authors reverse transcribed all of the isolated RNA, so sequencing captured expressed TCRB transcripts. Sequencing used immunoSEQ multiplex PCR; TCRdb keeps in-frame clones, though not all of them. The sample has 300,000 to 400,000 clones; 9.3% are singletons. The source of the sample is a study of beta chain features in type 1 diabetes. Findings and caveats of the study: It was among patients, rather than healthy donors, that naive, central memory and Treg TCRB repertoires appeared more similar. People with Type 1 diabetes carried modestly yet significantly shorter TCRB CDR3s in all four CD4+ subsets.

The TCR was taken from a young man with type 1 diabetes. The material sequenced was central memory CD4+ T cells from blood. This chain joins TRBV6-1 and TRBJ2-3; D is perhaps TRBD1 (7 bases). The CDR3 spells CASSEGAGGRDTQYF. CDR3 DNA: TGTGCCAGCAGTGAAGGTGCAGGGGGGAGAGATACGCAGTATTTT.